Presented here are 3 T cell receptor beta chains from one specimen sequenced in a study of T cells after yellow fever vaccination. In TCRdb, the 5' RACE reads were re-called with MiXCR into one record per CDR3 protein. The repertoire holds some 560,000 distinct CDR3 sequences, roughly 21% seen once, with 13% to 15% in the top ten. The sequencing used PBMCs, collected 15 days after the yellow fever booster vaccination. All receptors come from a man aged 25 to 40 who received the YFV17D yellow fever vaccine.

There are many counts of this clonotype. CDR3 coding DNA: TGTGCCATCGCCCATACGGGAGGGCCCTACGAGCAGTACTTC. Amino acids: CAIAHTGGPYEQYF. V gene TRBV10-3 combines with J gene TRBJ2-7, with 8 bases matching TRBD2. The CDR3 length is 14 residues. Germline assignment: CDR1 ENHRY and CDR2 SYGVKD. V trimming: 8 bases; J trimming: 2 bases; junction bases outside the gene matches: 8.

This clonotype was counted many times. The germline gene is not matched at one end of the junction; a read error may be the cause. The chain couples TRBV7-7 to TRBJ2-5; the match to TRBD1 covers 7 bases. Germline-derived CDR1 and CDR2 are SSHAT and FNYEAQ (reference sequence). CDR3 size: 13 residues. CDR3 loop: CASSWDRQETQYF. The CDR3 DNA follows: TGTGCTAGCAGCTGGGACAGACAAGAGACCCAGTACTTC.

About this clonotype itself: A much larger clone differs by one base, so this may be a read error. The chain links TRBV7-8 to TRBJ2-7, with D unresolved. The CDR3 runs 11 residues. CDR1 and CDR2 (germline): SGHVS, FQNEAQ. The germline V and J ends were trimmed by 3 bases and 2 bases, with 2 bases remaining between them. The CDR3 DNA reads TGTGCCAGCAGCTTCCCCTACGAGCAGTACTTC. Translating it yields CASSFPYEQYF.